The next 5 T cell receptor beta chains were all read from a single sample in a study of cytomegalovirus exposure and HLA in healthy donors. The PCR employed 60 Vbeta primers together with 13 Jbeta primers. This table comes from immunoSEQ multiplex PCR, and its TCRdb copy is limited to in-frame clones, with some not included. The sample records approximately 120,000 clones, roughly four fifths being singletons. Sequencing input: PBMCs. The receptors derive from a woman aged 55-69 years in good health and CMV-seropositive.

The chain uses TRBV5-1 and TRBJ2-5; TRBD2 aligns across 10 bases. The J call may be in error: the DNA end matches TRBJ2-7 better. This CDR3 is 18 amino acids long. Germline V gene data show CDR1 as SGHRS and CDR2 as YFSETQ. CDR3 in DNA: TGCGCCAGCAGCTTGGGGGTAGTCAGCGGGAGGGCCCTCAACGAGCAGTACTTC. Encoded protein: CASSLGVVSGRALNEQYF.

The genes are TRBV7-2 and TRBJ2-1; TRBD1 matches 8 bases. The CDR3 runs 14 residues. Unmatched junction bases numbered 6, after V lost 8 bases and J lost 3 bases. Germline lookup yields CDR1 SGHTA and CDR2 FQGNSA. CDR3 bases: TGTGCCAGCCTATTGGACAGGGACTACAATGAGCAGTTCTTC. Translated: CASLLDRDYNEQFF. Full variable domain (outside the CDR3, taken from reference TRBV7-2 and TRBJ2-1): GAGVSQSPSNKVTEKGKDVELRCDPISGHTALYWYRQSLGQGLEFLIYFQGNSAPDKSGLPSDRFSAERTGGSVSTLTIQRTQQEDSAVYLCASLLDRDYNEQFFGPGTRLTVL.

The chain is built from TRBV6-6 and TRBJ2-3; tentatively, D is TRBD2 (5 bases). Germline loops: CDR1 MNHNY, CDR2 SVGAGI (reference sequence). The CDR3 spans 13 residues. V was clipped by 7 bases and J by 4 bases, with 12 bases between them. In nucleotides, the CDR3 is TGTGCCAGCATATCCCGGGGAGCAGATACGCAGTATTTT. Its protein product is CASISRGADTQYF.

The chain employs TRBV5-1 and TRBJ2-2, with D uncertain. Germline assignment: CDR1 SGHRS and CDR2 YFSETQ. Between the trimmed V and J ends, which lost 1 base and 6 bases, there was a span of 10 bases. This CDR3 region has 14 residues. CDR3 sequence (DNA): TGCGCCAGCAGCTTGTCTAGTCAAGCCGGGGAGCTGTTTTTT. This encodes CASSLSSQAGELFF.

The rearrangement uses TRBV7-9 and TRBJ1-1; no reliable D call. Germline CDR1 and CDR2: SEHNR and FQNEAQ (reference sequence). The CDR3 runs to 13 residues. V was clipped by 4 bases and J by 0 bases, with 6 bases between them. The CDR3 DNA sequence: TGTGCCAGCAGCTCCACAGTGAACACTGAAGCTTTCTTT. This sequence encodes CASSSTVNTEAFF.